The 23 T cell receptor beta chains below were found in one sample sequenced in a study of a mutant IDH1 vaccine in newly diagnosed glioma. The antigens these receptors bind are not known. Time point in this sample: week 35, safety follow-up. Each vaccine dose was 300 ug of mutant IDH1 20-mer peptide, with topical imiquimod. Only in-frame clones appear in the TCRdb table, and some are missing; sequencing was by immunoSEQ multiplex PCR. The sample carries approximately 45,000 clones, 88% recorded once. The source material was PBMCs, sampled from a glioma patient whose treatment included an IDH1 peptide vaccine. All receptors come from a woman between 40 and 55 years old with glioma.

The chain couples TRBV9 to TRBJ2-3, with D uncertain. Trimming pared 2 bases from V and 5 bases from J, leaving 9 bases between. The germline V gene has CDR1 SGDLS and CDR2 YYNGEE. The CDR3 spans 13 residues. CDR3: CASSVISLDTQYF. CDR3 DNA sequence: TGTGCCAGCAGCGTCATAAGTTTAGATACGCAGTATTTT.

For the CDR3, the DNA is TGTGCCAGCAGCCACAGTACCTACAACTATGGCTACACCTTC. Protein product: CASSHSTYNYGYTF. The chain has TRBV7-9 and TRBJ1-2, with D uncertain. The CDR3 sequence is 14 residues long. Germline-derived CDR1 and CDR2 are SEHNR and FQNEAQ (reference sequence). Trimming stripped 5 bases from V and 2 bases from J, with 12 bases between.

This chain uses TRBV7-9 with TRBJ1-2; 7 bases agree with TRBD1. The junction had 12 bases not matched to a gene; V was cut back by 4 bases and J by 4 bases. Germline CDR1 and CDR2: SEHNR and FQNEAQ (reference sequence). The CDR3 length is 16 residues. CDR3 bases: TGTGCCAGCAGCTCCCAGCGGGCAGGGGGGAGCTATGGCTACACCTTC. It encodes CASSSQRAGGSYGYTF.

J is TRBJ2-5 and V is TRBV19; the D is unclear. CDR3 length: 13 amino acids. The V end was cut by 3 bases, the J end by 8 bases, with 13 bases between. Germline CDR1 reads LNHDA; CDR2 reads SQIVND (reference sequence). CDR3 region: CASSIDPLRTQYF. The CDR3 region has the DNA TGTGCCAGTAGTATCGACCCCTTGAGAACCCAGTACTTC.

Here the CDR3 DNA reads TGTGCCAGTAGCAGGACCGGGGCCAACGTCCTGACTTTC. Its protein product is CASSRTGANVLTF. The rearrangement joins TRBV19 to TRBJ2-6; no definite D call. With 6 bases removed from V and 4 bases from J, the gap between germline ends came to 7 bases. The CDR3 consists of 13 residues. The germline gives CDR1 LNHDA, CDR2 SQIVND (reference sequence).

The DNA of the CDR3 is TGTGCCAGCAGTGTCTTGGCGGCAAACACCATATATTTT. This translates into CASSVLAANTIYF. This chain connects TRBV2 to TRBJ1-3; no firm D call. Per the germline V gene, CDR1 is SNHLY and CDR2 is FYNNEI. CDR3 size: 13 residues. Trimming cost V 4 bases and J 6 bases, with 10 bases left between them.

The V call is TRBV27, the J call TRBJ2-3; TRBD2 matches 9 bases. The CDR3 is made up of 15 amino acids. With V trimmed by 2 bases and J by 7 bases, 7 bases remained unmatched. Germline CDR1 and CDR2: MNHEY and SMNVEV (reference sequence). The CDR3 spells CASSLRVAGVHTQYF. The CDR3 DNA is TGTGCCAGCAGTTTAAGGGTAGCGGGAGTTCATACGCAGTATTTT.

The V gene is TRBV18, the J gene TRBJ2-1, with TRBD2 matching over 13 bases. Trimming removed 3 bases from V and 6 bases from J; junction bases left unmatched: 5. The CDR3 sequence is 16 residues long. Germline assignment: CDR1 KGHSH and CDR2 LQKENI. CDR3 DNA sequence: TGTGCCAGCTCACCTCGGACTAGCGGGAGAGGCAATGAGCAGTTCTTC. Translating gives CASSPRTSGRGNEQFF.

The V call is TRBV12-5, the J call TRBJ2-2; no reliable D call. This CDR3 region has 14 residues. Germline V CDR1 and CDR2: LGHNT, FRNRAP. V lost 6 bases and J 6 bases, leaving 14 bases between the germline ends. The CDR3 DNA sequence: TGTGCTAGTGGCATTAGGGTGTCCTCCGGGGAGCTGTTTTTT. Encoded protein: CASGIRVSSGELFF.

V gene TRBV4-2 combines with J gene TRBJ2-7; D is possibly TRBD1 (6 bases). Germline V CDR1 and CDR2: LGHNA, YNFKEQ. V dropped 2 bases and J dropped 2 bases, with 16 bases sitting between them. The CDR3 consists of 16 residues. The CDR3 sequence: CASSQRLPGQAYEQYF. CDR3 coding DNA: TGTGCCAGCAGCCAACGCCTACCGGGACAAGCCTACGAGCAGTACTTC.

The chain links TRBV7-8 to TRBJ1-1, with D possibly matching TRBD1 (6 bases). The CDR3 covers 16 residues. Germline CDR1 SGHVS, CDR2 FQNEAQ. The V and J ends lost 0 bases and 4 bases respectively, with 15 bases between them. The CDR3: CASSLAGGGGITEAFF. CDR3 coding DNA: TGTGCCAGCAGCTTAGCCGGGGGCGGGGGGATCACTGAAGCTTTCTTT. The whole variable domain, remainder taken from reference TRBV7-8 and TRBJ1-1, is GAGVSQSPRYKVAKRGQDVALRCDPISGHVSLFWYQQALGQGPEFLTYFQNEAQLDKSGLPSDRFFAERPEGSVSTLKIQRTQQEDSAVYLCASSLAGGGGITEAFFGQGTRLTVV.

The chain carries TRBV4-3 and TRBJ1-2, with D hard to call. Per the germline V gene, CDR1 is LGHNA and CDR2 is YSLEER. The CDR3 totals 16 residues. Trimming stripped 6 bases from V and 4 bases from J, with 21 bases between. The CDR3 DNA is TGCGCCAGCAGTCAGAGTAGACTCGGAGCTGTCTATGGCTACACCTTC. Translated: CASSQSRLGAVYGYTF.

V and J are TRBV5-1 and TRBJ1-1; D uncertain. Germline V CDR1 and CDR2: SGHRS, YFSETQ. Trimming removed 0 bases at V and 1 base at J, with 10 bases between. The CDR3 is 15 residues long. The CDR3 sequence is CASSLEGRTNTEAFF. CDR3 in DNA: TGCGCCAGCAGCTTGGAAGGCAGGACGAACACTGAAGCTTTCTTT.

The sample holds a few counts of this clone. The chain couples TRBV28 to TRBJ1-1; perhaps TRBD1 as D (5 bases). V gave up 8 bases and J gave up 5 bases, with 15 bases separating them. The CDR3 is 13 amino acids. Germline CDR1 is MDHEN and CDR2 is SYDVKM. The CDR3 spells CASLLSGRTEAFF. Written as DNA, the CDR3 is TGTGCCAGCCTATTATCAGGGCGGACTGAAGCTTTCTTT.

The genes are TRBV4-3 and TRBJ2-5, with 9 bases matching TRBD1. The germline V gene encodes CDR1 LGHNA and CDR2 YSLEER. V was pared by 0 bases and J by 2 bases, with 10 bases of the junction left unmatched. This CDR3 spans 18 amino acids. The chain's CDR3 is CASSQDLRKGTGQETQYF. The CDR3 DNA sequence: TGCGCCAGCAGCCAAGACCTACGGAAAGGGACAGGGCAAGAGACCCAGTACTTC.

The rearrangement uses TRBV7-9 and TRBJ2-7, with TRBD1 as a possible D gene (6 bases). V lost 2 bases and J lost 4, with 24 bases in between. Germline V CDR1 and CDR2: SEHNR, FQNEAQ (reference sequence). This CDR3 spans 18 amino acids. CDR3 residues: CASSLRGPGATQDYEQYF. The CDR3, as DNA: TGTGCCAGCAGCTTAAGAGGGCCAGGGGCAACCCAGGATTACGAGCAGTACTTC. Complete variable domain (other parts from reference TRBV7-9 and TRBJ2-7): DTGVSQNPRHKITKRGQNVTFRCDPISEHNRLYWYRQTLGQGPEFLTYFQNEAQLEKSRLLSDRFSAERPKGSFSTLEIQRTEQGDSAMYLCASSLRGPGATQDYEQYFGPGTRLTVT.

In this sample, this clone turned up once. The chain joins TRBV5-1 to TRBJ2-5; 13 positions match TRBD2. V trimming: 4 bases; J trimming: 3 bases; junction bases outside the gene matches: 6. CDR1 is SGHRS, CDR2 YFSETQ, per germline. This CDR3 contains 16 residues. This CDR3 is CASSPGTSGVKETQYF. The CDR3 region has the DNA TGCGCCAGCAGCCCCGGGACTAGCGGGGTCAAAGAGACCCAGTACTTC.

The chain carries TRBV6-6 and TRBJ2-7; maybe TRBD1 (6 bases). CDR3 length: 13 residues. V lost 5 bases, J lost 0 bases, and 8 bases lay in between. Germline CDR1 reads MNHNY; CDR2 reads SVGAGI (reference sequence). DNA of the CDR3: TGTGCCAGCAGTAAGGACAGCTCCTACGAGCAGTACTTC. This codes for CASSKDSSYEQYF.

This chain uses TRBV14 with TRBJ2-7; TRBD1 agrees at 8 bases. This CDR3 comprises 16 residues. The J segment lost 2 bases and the V segment lost 3 bases, leaving 9 bases of the junction unmatched. The germline CDR1 and CDR2 sequences are SGHDN and FVKESK. Here the CDR3 reads CASSQYPGTGPYEQYF. CDR3 in DNA: TGTGCCAGCAGCCAGTACCCCGGGACAGGCCCCTACGAGCAGTACTTC.

This chain connects TRBV2 to TRBJ2-6; possible D gene TRBD2, 7 bases. V was cut by 8 bases and J by 0 bases, with 20 bases left in between. The germline gives CDR1 SNHLY, CDR2 FYNNEI. The CDR3 covers 18 residues. The DNA for the CDR3 is TGTGCCAGCCGCAGTCGGGGGGCGACCAACTCTGGGGCCAACGTCCTGACTTTC. Its translation is CASRSRGATNSGANVLTF.

This clone occurred once. This rearrangement joins TRBV27 to TRBJ1-2; 11 bases match TRBD1. Germline lookup yields CDR1 MNHEY and CDR2 SMNVEV (reference sequence). The length of the CDR3 is 15 residues. V lost 4 bases to trimming and J lost 5 bases; unmatched junction nucleotides: 6. The CDR3 loop is CASSSTGTGGYGYTF. CDR3 in DNA: TGTGCCAGCAGTTCCACCGGGACAGGGGGATATGGCTACACCTTC.

This chain links TRBV7-2 with TRBJ1-6; 10 bases align to TRBD1. From germline, CDR1 is SGHTA and CDR2 FQGNSA. The CDR3 is 16 residues long. J was trimmed by 9 bases and V by 4 bases; bases with no gene match: 9. CDR3 bases: TGTGCCAGCAGCTCTACGGGGACAGGGGCGGGTTCACCCCTCCACTTT. Amino acids: CASSSTGTGAGSPLHF.

This rearrangement joins TRBV7-9 to TRBJ2-3; D is undetermined. V was clipped by 2 bases and J by 0 bases, with 12 bases between them. CDR1 and CDR2 from the germline V gene are SEHNR and FQNEAQ (reference sequence). This CDR3 comprises 16 residues. For the CDR3, the DNA is TGTGCCAGCAGCTTACCAGCAGGATCTAGCACAGATACGCAGTATTTT. Amino acids: CASSLPAGSSTDTQYF.